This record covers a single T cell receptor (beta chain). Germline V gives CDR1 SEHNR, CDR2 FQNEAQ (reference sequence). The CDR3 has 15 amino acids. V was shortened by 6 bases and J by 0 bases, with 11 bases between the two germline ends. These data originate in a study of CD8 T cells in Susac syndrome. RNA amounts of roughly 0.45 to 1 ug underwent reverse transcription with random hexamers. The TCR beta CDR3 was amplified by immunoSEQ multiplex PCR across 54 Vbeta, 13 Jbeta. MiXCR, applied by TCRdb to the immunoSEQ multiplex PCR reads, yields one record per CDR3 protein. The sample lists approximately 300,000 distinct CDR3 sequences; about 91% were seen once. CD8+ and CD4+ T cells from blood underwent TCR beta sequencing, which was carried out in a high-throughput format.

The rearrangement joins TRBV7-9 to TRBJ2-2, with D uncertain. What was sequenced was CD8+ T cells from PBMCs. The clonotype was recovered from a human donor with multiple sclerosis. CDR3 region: CASSSETTNTGELFF. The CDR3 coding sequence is TGTGCCAGCAGTTCGGAGACCACGAACACCGGGGAGCTGTTTTTT.